The 30 T cell receptor beta chains presented below share a single source sample, sequenced in a study of a mutant IDH1 vaccine in newly diagnosed glioma. Produced via immunoSEQ multiplex PCR; TCRdb's table is partial and in-frame only. The table lists some 21,000 clones, roughly 89% of them singletons. Time point noted: week 11, during vaccination. Vaccine doses each comprised 300 ug of mutant IDH1 20-mer peptide, with topical imiquimod. These receptors have no identified antigens. The starting material was PBMCs, obtained from a glioma patient whose treatment included an IDH1 peptide vaccine. These receptor sequences come from a woman in her thirties or forties with glioma.

This chain joins TRBV29-1 and TRBJ1-4, with unresolved D. Germline V gene lookup returns CDR1 SQVTM and CDR2 ANQGSEA. The length of the CDR3 is 13 residues. V lost 5 bases to trimming and J lost 0 bases, with 7 bases between them. DNA for the CDR3: TGCAGCGTTCTGGGTGCAACTAATGAAAAACTGTTTTTT. Amino acids: CSVLGATNEKLFF.

J is TRBJ1-5 and V is TRBV2; 8 bases are a match to TRBD1. The CDR3 runs to 14 residues. Per the germline V gene, CDR1 is SNHLY and CDR2 is FYNNEI. J gave up 9 bases and V 6 bases, and 10 bases lay outside the gene matches. As DNA, the CDR3 is TGTGCCAGCAGGGCTGACAGGGGCGGTAGGCCCCAGCATTTT. Its translation is CASRADRGGRPQHF.

The chain uses TRBV6-6 and TRBJ2-1; D gene unclear. Per germline, CDR1 MNHNY and CDR2 SVGAGI (reference sequence). The CDR3 runs 16 residues. The V and J ends lost 0 bases and 0 bases respectively, with 9 bases between them. This CDR3 is CASSYSVQSSYNEQFF. In DNA form, the CDR3 reads TGTGCCAGCAGTTACTCGGTGCAAAGCTCCTACAATGAGCAGTTCTTC.

As DNA, the CDR3 is TGTGCCAGCAGTTCTACAGGGATTCGATCACCCCTCCACTTT. It yields the protein CASSSTGIRSPLHF. This chain joins TRBV6-5 and TRBJ1-6; D possibly corresponds to TRBD1 (6 bases). Trimming removed 4 bases at V and 10 bases at J, with 14 bases between. The CDR3 has 14 amino acids. Looked up from germline, CDR1 is MNHEY and CDR2 is SVGAGI.

CDR3 DNA sequence: TGTGCCACCAGCAGCCCCCGCGGGGGCAACACTGAAGCTTTCTTT. Its translation is CATSSPRGGNTEAFF. V and J are TRBV15 and TRBJ1-1; weak D call: TRBD1 (6 bases). Germline V lookup: CDR1 LNHNV, CDR2 YYDKDF (reference sequence). With 3 bases removed from V and 2 bases from J, the gap between germline ends came to 13 bases. The CDR3 length is 15 residues.

The chain carries TRBV7-9 and TRBJ1-1; D gene uncertain. Germline CDR1 SEHNR, CDR2 FQNEAQ (reference sequence). This CDR3 contains 13 residues. Trimming took 6 bases from V and 1 from J, leaving 9 bases between them. The CDR3 DNA reads TGTGCCAGCAGGGCAGTAGAGAACACTGAAGCTTTCTTT. It yields the protein CASRAVENTEAFF.

This chain joins TRBV4-2 and TRBJ2-2; TRBD1 aligns across 7 bases. The length of the CDR3 is 16 residues. The V gene's germline CDR1 is LGHNA and CDR2 YNFKEQ. The V and J ends lost 1 base and 5 bases, in that order; junction bases with no gene match: 7. CDR3 region: CASSQAGSGGTGELFF. CDR3 sequence (DNA): TGTGCCAGCAGCCAAGCGGGGTCAGGGGGTACCGGGGAGCTGTTTTTT.

This chain links TRBV7-9 with TRBJ1-4; 8 bases agree with TRBD1. There are 15 residues in the CDR3. J was trimmed by 8 bases and V by 0 bases; bases with no gene match: 5. Germline assignment: CDR1 SEHNR and CDR2 FQNEAQ (reference sequence). CDR3 protein: CASSLAAGGEEKLFF. Written as DNA, the CDR3 is TGTGCCAGCAGCTTAGCAGCAGGGGGCGAGGAAAAACTGTTTTTT.

The rearrangement links TRBV2 to TRBJ1-4; D gene unclear. Germline CDR1 reads SNHLY; CDR2 reads FYNNEI. The CDR3 sequence is 12 residues long. Trimming left V 7 bases short and J 4 bases short, with 7 bases between. This chain's CDR3 is CASNFHNEKLFF. CDR3 nucleotides: TGTGCCAGCAATTTCCATAATGAAAAACTGTTTTTT.

CDR3 sequence reads: CAISGSGPVNSPLHF. CDR3 nucleotide sequence: TGTGCCATCAGTGGCTCCGGGCCAGTGAATTCACCCCTCCACTTT. The chain has TRBV10-3 and TRBJ1-6; D call uncertain. This CDR3 has 15 amino acids. Trimming removed 4 bases at V and 7 bases at J, with 14 bases between. Germline V gene lookup returns CDR1 ENHRY and CDR2 SYGVKD.

V is TRBV30 and J is TRBJ2-7; no clear D. The CDR3 sequence is 15 residues long. Between the trimmed V and J ends, which lost 0 bases and 0 bases, there was a span of 12 bases. Germline CDR1 is GTSNPN and CDR2 is SVGIG (reference sequence). The DNA of the CDR3 is TGTGCCTGGAGTGTAAAGCAGGCTAGCTCCTACGAGCAGTACTTC. Amino acid sequence: CAWSVKQASSYEQYF. Together with reference TRBV30 and TRBJ2-7, the CDR3 gives the full variable domain: SQTIHQWPATLVQPVGSPLSLECTVEGTSNPNLYWYRQAAGRGLQLLFYSVGIGQISSEVPQNLSASRPQDRQFILSSKKLLLSDSGFYLCAWSVKQASSYEQYFGPGTRLTVT.

The gene calls are TRBV30 and TRBJ1-1; D unclear. V gave up 4 bases and J gave up 2 bases, with 17 bases separating them. The CDR3 sequence is 15 residues long. Germline lookup yields CDR1 GTSNPN and CDR2 SVGIG (reference sequence). DNA of the CDR3: TGTGCCTGGATTCCTAAGGCAGGCCGTAACACTGAAGCTTTCTTT. This sequence encodes CAWIPKAGRNTEAFF.

This chain connects TRBV4-1 to TRBJ2-7; 9 bases match TRBD2. With V trimmed by 4 bases and J by 5 bases, 15 bases remained unmatched. This CDR3 comprises 17 residues. Germline lookup yields CDR1 MGHRA and CDR2 YSYEKL. The CDR3 spells CASSPHRMREGLNEQYF. The CDR3 nucleotides are TGCGCCAGCAGCCCCCATAGGATGCGGGAGGGCCTTAACGAGCAGTACTTC.

The rearrangement joins TRBV4-1 to TRBJ2-3; 13 bases are a match to TRBD2. CDR1 is MGHRA and CDR2 is YSYEKL in the germline V gene. V dropped 1 base and J dropped 6; count of bases not matched to a gene: 10. This CDR3 region has 18 residues. CDR3 amino acids: CASSQALLGLAGADTQYF. In nucleotides, the CDR3 is TGCGCCAGCAGCCAAGCCCTCCTAGGACTAGCGGGAGCGGATACGCAGTATTTT.

The chain uses TRBV29-1 and TRBJ2-5, with D perhaps TRBD1 or TRBD2 (5 bases each). Trimming removed 3 bases from V and 0 bases from J, with 5 bases in between. Per the germline V gene, CDR1 is SQVTM and CDR2 is ANQGSEA. The CDR3 consists of 12 residues. The CDR3 region is CSVEGDQETQYF. The CDR3 DNA reads as TGCAGCGTTGAGGGGGACCAAGAGACCCAGTACTTC.

The V and J genes are TRBV5-1 and TRBJ2-3; TRBD2 might be the D (5 bases). Germline V gene data show CDR1 as SGHRS and CDR2 as YFSETQ. Trimming pared 0 bases from V and 0 bases from J, leaving 11 bases between. CDR3 size: 16 residues. This CDR3 reads CASSLAGRTSTDTQYF. CDR3 bases: TGCGCCAGCAGCTTGGCAGGCAGGACTAGCACAGATACGCAGTATTTT.

In its sample, this clone was seen once. This chain joins TRBV18 and TRBJ2-7, with 10 bases fitting TRBD1. The V segment lost 1 base and the J segment 5 bases; nucleotides outside the gene matches: 5. The V gene's germline CDR1 is KGHSH and CDR2 LQKENI. The CDR3 has 15 residues. CDR3 nucleotide sequence: TGTGCCAGCTCACCACGACAGGGGGCAGGAGACGAGCAGTACTTC. Its protein is CASSPRQGAGDEQYF.

The V gene is TRBV7-2, the J gene TRBJ2-7, with D tentatively TRBD1 (5 bases). In germline, CDR1 is SGHTA, CDR2 FQGNSA. The CDR3 is made up of 15 amino acids. V gave up 5 bases and J gave up 1 base, with 15 bases separating them. CDR3 loop: CASSLQPTASYEQYF. In DNA, the CDR3 is TGTGCCAGCAGCCTCCAGCCGACAGCTTCCTACGAGCAGTACTTC.

CDR3 sequence: CAISAGGDGTEAFF. In DNA form, the CDR3 reads TGTGCCATCAGTGCAGGGGGTGACGGAACTGAAGCTTTCTTT. J is TRBJ1-1 and V is TRBV10-3, with TRBD1 matching over 7 bases. With 4 bases clipped from V and 5 bases from J, the junction kept 7 bases outside the gene matches. This CDR3 has 14 amino acids. From germline, CDR1 is ENHRY and CDR2 SYGVKD.

This clone was detected once. J is TRBJ2-7 and V is TRBV5-1, with a possible D match to TRBD2 (6 bases). Germline V CDR1 and CDR2: SGHRS, YFSETQ. The CDR3 sequence is 14 residues long. Trimming cost V 3 bases and J 3 bases, with 13 bases left between them. The CDR3 DNA sequence: TGCGCCAGCAGCTCGGGGGACGAATTCTACGAGCAGTACTTC. Its translation: CASSSGDEFYEQYF.

V and J are TRBV6-5 and TRBJ2-7; either TRBD1 or TRBD2 may supply D (5 bases each). The CDR3 spans 14 residues. From germline, CDR1 is MNHEY and CDR2 SVGAGI. Trimming took 4 bases from V and 4 from J, leaving 14 bases between them. The CDR3 protein is CASSLGPQLYEQYF. CDR3 bases: TGTGCCAGCAGTTTGGGACCCCAATTATACGAGCAGTACTTC.

This chain connects TRBV2 to TRBJ1-1; D possibly corresponds to TRBD1 (5 bases). The germline gives CDR1 SNHLY, CDR2 FYNNEI. The CDR3 extends over 13 amino acids. The ends were cut back, 7 bases at V and 5 bases at J, with 14 bases in the middle. The CDR3 here is CASTGLEGTEAFF. Written as DNA, the CDR3 is TGTGCCAGCACCGGGTTAGAGGGGACTGAAGCTTTCTTT.

The rearrangement links TRBV6-1 to TRBJ1-5, with no clear D. The CDR3 is made up of 18 amino acids. Trimming removed 0 bases at V and 0 bases at J, with 15 bases between. Germline V gene data show CDR1 as MNHNS and CDR2 as SASEGT. The CDR3 spells CASSEALRYRYSNQPQHF. In nucleotides, the CDR3 is TGTGCCAGCAGTGAAGCGCTAAGGTACAGATATAGCAATCAGCCCCAGCATTTT.

The chain is built from TRBV7-9 and TRBJ2-5; possible D gene TRBD1, 8 bases. The CDR3 loop spans 13 amino acids. CDR1 and CDR2 from the germline V gene are SEHNR and FQNEAQ (reference sequence). The V and J ends lost 8 bases and 5 bases respectively, with 15 bases between them. The CDR3 reads CASAQGGRETQYF. CDR3 nucleotides: TGTGCCAGCGCACAGGGGGGGCGGGAGACCCAGTACTTC.

This clone was detected only once. Here the CDR3 reads CASSIASRSTDTQYF. CDR3 nucleotides: TGTGCCAGTAGTATAGCTAGCCGTAGCACAGATACGCAGTATTTT. This chain links TRBV19 with TRBJ2-3; tentatively, D is TRBD2 (5 bases). In germline, CDR1 is LNHDA, CDR2 SQIVND (reference sequence). This CDR3 is built from 15 residues. V lost 1 base and J 0 bases, leaving 8 bases between the germline ends. The whole variable domain, filled in from reference TRBV19 and TRBJ2-3, reads DGGITQSPKYLFRKEGQNVTLSCEQNLNHDAMYWYRQDPGQGLRLIYYSQIVNDFQKGDIAEGYSVSREKKESFPLTVTSAQKNPTAFYLCASSIASRSTDTQYFGPGTRLTVL.

The chain carries TRBV19 and TRBJ1-1, with a weak D call TRBD1 (5 bases). V shed 7 bases and J shed 1 base, with 16 bases lying between them. This CDR3 is 15 amino acids long. Germline CDR1 is LNHDA and CDR2 is SQIVND (reference sequence). The CDR3 protein is CASKVADSGNTEAFF. The CDR3 bases are TGTGCCAGTAAGGTTGCCGACAGTGGGAACACTGAAGCTTTCTTT.

The genes are TRBV10-3 and TRBJ2-7; 7 nucleotides match TRBD1. Germline trimming cut 1 base from V and 5 bases from J; bases unmatched to any gene: 11. Looked up from germline, CDR1 is ENHRY and CDR2 is SYGVKD. The CDR3 covers 16 residues. CDR3 nucleotides: TGTGCCATCAGTGAGTTCAGGACAGGCCCAGGGAACGAGCAGTACTTC. Protein product: CAISEFRTGPGNEQYF.

This clone was observed a few times. The chain links TRBV7-9 to TRBJ1-1, with D unresolved. The ends were cut back, 4 bases at V and 3 bases at J, with 9 bases in the middle. CDR3 length: 13 residues. Germline V gene sequence: CDR1 SEHNR, CDR2 FQNEAQ (reference sequence). CDR3 DNA sequence: TGTGCCAGCAGCTCGACAAGCTACACTGAAGCTTTCTTT. This gives the protein CASSSTSYTEAFF.

The chain carries TRBV14 and TRBJ2-7; D is uncertain. Trimming shortened V by 1 base and J by 6 bases, and 10 bases separated the two germline ends. Germline CDR1 reads SGHDN; CDR2 reads FVKESK. This CDR3 is built from 13 residues. The CDR3 sequence: CASSQGYYAEQYF. In DNA form, the CDR3 reads TGTGCCAGCAGCCAAGGGTACTACGCCGAGCAGTACTTC.

This clone is medium-sized (0.01 to 0.1%) by share. This sequence joins TRBV5-1 and TRBJ2-3, with TRBD2 as a possible D gene (7 bases). In germline, CDR1 is SGHRS, CDR2 YFSETQ. The CDR3 contains 17 residues. V lost 3 bases and J 1 base, leaving 18 bases between the germline ends. DNA of the CDR3: TGCGCCAGCAGCTCCGGAGTGGGGGGGGCGCGCACAGATACGCAGTATTTT. The encoded protein is CASSSGVGGARTDTQYF.